One and the same sample provided the 20 T cell receptor beta chains below, sequenced in a study of spatial heterogeneity in lung cancer. Study-wide points: Tracking of tumor mutation counts was seen in expanded intratumoral alpha and beta TCR counts.

Time point given: sample taken at primary tumor resection. Antigens for these TCRs are unknown. TCRdb ran MiXCR on the 5' RACE reads and lists one entry per CDR3 protein. The sample carries about 13,000 distinct CDR3 sequences, about 5.6% recorded once. This material consisted of lung tumor tissue, taken at surgery. The origin of the receptors is a female donor with early-stage non-small cell lung cancer.

This clonotype was recorded many times. The V call is TRBV29-1, the J call TRBJ2-7, with 7 nucleotides matching TRBD2. From germline, CDR1 is SQVTM and CDR2 ANQGSEA. V trimming: 5 bases; J trimming: 6 bases; junction bases outside the gene matches: 10. CDR3 length equals 13 residues. CDR3 nucleotides: TGCAGCGTTTTGAGACCCACGGGGGGCGAGCAGTACTTC. Translating it yields CSVLRPTGGEQYF.

This clonotype appeared many times. This chain joins TRBV6-5 and TRBJ1-6, with no clear D. This CDR3 comprises 15 residues. V lost 0 bases to trimming and J lost 7 bases, with 10 bases between them. Per the germline V gene, CDR1 is MNHEY and CDR2 is SVGAGI. The CDR3 region has the DNA TGTGCCAGCAGTTACTCGAAGAAAAACAATTCACCCCTCCACTTT. Its translation: CASSYSKKNNSPLHF.

The table lists this clonotype with many counts. CDR3 residues: CASSPGGPGVGETQYF. In DNA form, the CDR3 reads TGTGCCAGCAGCCCCGGGGGACCGGGAGTGGGAGAGACCCAGTACTTC. The rearrangement joins TRBV12-3 or TRBV12-4 to TRBJ2-5, with D possibly being TRBD2 (6 bases). V was shortened by 6 bases and J by 4 bases, with 21 bases between the two germline ends. The CDR3 has 16 residues.

This clonotype was counted many times. CDR3 sequence reads: CASSQSTGRLASGNSPLHF. The CDR3 bases are TGCGCCAGCAGTCAATCCACAGGGAGGCTGGCCTCGGGGAATTCACCCCTCCACTTT. V gene TRBV23-1 combines with J gene TRBJ1-6, with D perhaps TRBD1 (6 bases). TRBV23-1 qualifies as an ORF whose function is uncertain. The CDR3 is made up of 19 amino acids. V lost 0 bases and J lost 7, with 22 bases in between.

This clonotype was seen many times. The chain links TRBV7-2 to TRBJ2-7; no clear D. The V gene's germline CDR1 is SGHTA and CDR2 FQGNSA. Trimming took off 4 bases at V and 6 bases at J, with 10 bases between the two ends. The CDR3 runs to 12 residues. CDR3: CASSSLELEQYF. The CDR3 nucleotides read TGTGCCAGCAGCTCCCTCGAACTCGAGCAGTACTTC.

This clonotype was seen ten or more times. The rearrangement links TRBV5-1 to TRBJ1-5; D is possibly TRBD1 (6 bases). Germline CDR1 is SGHRS and CDR2 is YFSETQ. Trimming took off 5 bases at V and 3 bases at J, with 15 bases between the two ends. This CDR3 spans 15 amino acids. CDR3 amino acids: CASRYGTLDNQPQHF. The CDR3 DNA reads TGCGCCAGCAGATATGGGACACTGGACAATCAGCCCCAGCATTTT.

This clonotype was seen many times. The CDR3 DNA reads as TGTGCCAGCAGCCAGACACTGAACACTGAAGCTTTCTTT. Encoded protein: CASSQTLNTEAFF. The chain is built from TRBV5-6 and TRBJ1-1; D is unclear. The CDR3 runs to 13 residues. V was pared by 4 bases and J by 0 bases, with 7 bases between. Germline V gene lookup returns CDR1 SGHDT and CDR2 YYEEEE. Full variable domain (rest looked up from reference TRBV5-6 and TRBJ1-1): DAGVTQSPTHLIKTRGQQVTLRCSPKSGHDTVSWYQQALGQGPQFIFQYYEEEERQRGNFPDRFSGHQFPNYSSELNVNALLLGDSALYLCASSQTLNTEAFFGQGTRLTVV.

This clonotype has a count of ten or more. The chain links TRBV20-1 to TRBJ2-7, with D perhaps being TRBD1 or TRBD2 (5 bases each). The CDR3 has 13 residues. Trimming cost V 3 bases and J 0 bases, with 9 bases left between them. Per germline, CDR1 DFQATT and CDR2 SNEGSKA (reference sequence). The CDR3 here is CSARGPGSYEQYF. CDR3 in DNA: TGCAGTGCTAGGGGACCTGGCTCCTACGAGCAGTACTTC.

This clonotype was recorded at least ten times. The chain is built from TRBV12-3 or TRBV12-4 and TRBJ1-6; no clear D gene. Trimming took off 3 bases at V and 10 bases at J, with 10 bases between the two ends. The CDR3 is made up of 13 amino acids. DNA of the CDR3: TGTGCCAGCAGTTTCAGAGGGAGCTCACCCCTCCACTTT. Protein sequence: CASSFRGSSPLHF.

The CDR3 DNA follows: TGTGCCAGCAGTTTGGGTACTGAAGCTTTCTTT. This encodes CASSLGTEAFF. V and J are TRBV27 and TRBJ1-1; D ambiguous. Per the germline V gene, CDR1 is MNHEY and CDR2 is SMNVEV (reference sequence). V gave up 3 bases and J gave up 5 bases, with 4 bases separating them. The CDR3 consists of 11 residues.

This clonotype was seen repeatedly, ten times or more. This sequence joins TRBV12-3 or TRBV12-4 and TRBJ1-6; 9 nucleotides match TRBD1. The CDR3 length is 16 residues. After removal of 3 bases from V and 7 bases from J, the junction contained 7 bases not matched to a gene. CDR3 sequence: CASSFSPGQGNSPLHF. DNA of the CDR3: TGTGCCAGCAGTTTTTCCCCGGGACAGGGAAATTCACCCCTCCACTTT.

This clonotype was seen at least ten times. The V call is TRBV7-6, the J call TRBJ2-1; TRBD2 agrees at 7 bases. The CDR3 runs to 16 residues. The V segment lost 1 base and the J segment 4 bases; nucleotides outside the gene matches: 7. CDR1 and CDR2 (germline): SGHVS, FNYEAQ. CDR3 sequence: CASSLVRFSGYNEQFF. The DNA of the CDR3 is TGTGCCAGCAGCTTAGTCAGGTTTAGCGGGTACAATGAGCAGTTCTTC.

There are many counts of this clonotype. The chain carries TRBV19 and TRBJ2-1, with D perhaps given as TRBD1 or TRBD2 (5 bases each). The CDR3 totals 16 residues. V lost 5 bases, J lost 10 bases, and 24 bases lay in between. CDR1 and CDR2 from the germline V gene are LNHDA and SQIVND (reference sequence). The CDR3 reads CASSPRDRRAGWEQFF. Written as DNA, the CDR3 is TGTGCCAGTAGTCCCCGGGACCGGCGGGCAGGGTGGGAGCAGTTCTTC.

This clonotype was seen at least ten times. The chain recombines TRBV6-2 or TRBV6-3 with TRBJ2-6; possibly TRBD2 for D (7 bases). Germline V gives CDR1 MNHEY, CDR2 SVGEGT. This CDR3 has 15 residues. V lost 8 bases and J 2 bases, leaving 13 bases between the germline ends. The CDR3 DNA reads as TGTGCCAGCTCTGAGGGGGGGACTGGGGCCAACGTCCTGACTTTC. It specifies CASSEGGTGANVLTF.

This clonotype was found many times. The rearrangement joins TRBV6-1 to TRBJ1-4; D may be TRBD1 (5 bases). This CDR3 is built from 14 residues. The germline gives CDR1 MNHNS, CDR2 SASEGT. Between the trimmed V and J ends, which lost 5 bases and 3 bases, there was a span of 10 bases. The DNA of the CDR3 is TGTGCCAGCAGTCGGAGGGGTCCTAATGAAAAACTGTTTTTT. It codes for CASSRRGPNEKLFF.

The rearrangement joins TRBV4-2 to TRBJ2-3; 7 nucleotides match TRBD2. Germline lookup yields CDR1 LGHNA and CDR2 YNFKEQ. There are 12 residues in the CDR3. Trimming at V came to 3 bases and at J to 9 bases, leaving 3 bases not matched to a gene. CDR3 residues: CASSQGGRTQYF. The CDR3 nucleotides read TGTGCCAGCAGCCAGGGAGGGCGGACGCAGTATTTT.

There are many counts of this clonotype. V and J are TRBV27 and TRBJ2-2; no firm D call. Between the trimmed V and J ends, which lost 3 bases and 7 bases, there was a span of 15 bases. Germline V CDR1 and CDR2: MNHEY, SMNVEV (reference sequence). This CDR3 has 15 residues. The CDR3 region has the DNA TGTGCCAGCAGTTTTGTCTCTATGAGTGGCGGGGAGCTGTTTTTT. Translating gives CASSFVSMSGGELFF.

In this sample, this clonotype turned up many times. This chain uses TRBV28 with TRBJ2-5, with a possible D match to TRBD1 (5 bases). The V gene's germline CDR1 is MDHEN and CDR2 SYDVKM. The CDR3 is 13 residues long. Trimming left V 8 bases short and J 0 bases short, with 10 bases between. The CDR3 DNA reads as TGTGCCAGCTGCCCGACAGACCAAGAGACCCAGTACTTC. Translation gives CASCPTDQETQYF.

This clonotype was seen at least ten times. This chain links TRBV6-2 or TRBV6-3 with TRBJ1-2; perhaps TRBD1 as D (5 bases). Germline V lookup: CDR1 MNHEY, CDR2 SVGEGT. The CDR3 covers 15 residues. V dropped 4 bases and J dropped 0 bases, with 12 bases sitting between them. CDR3 sequence: CASSSPGTANYGYTF. CDR3 DNA sequence: TGTGCCAGCAGTTCCCCAGGGACCGCTAACTATGGCTACACCTTC.

This chain uses TRBV12-3 or TRBV12-4 with TRBJ2-5, with 10 bases fitting TRBD1. The CDR3 has 15 amino acids. V shed 5 bases, J shed 5 bases, and the junction held 8 bases outside the gene matches. The CDR3 spells CASSMGQGFDETQYF. CDR3 in DNA: TGTGCCAGCAGTATGGGACAGGGGTTCGACGAGACCCAGTACTTC.